This T cell receptor (beta chain) was identified during a study of T cells after yellow fever vaccination (dated by TCRdb to between 2018 and 2021). About the investigation overall: The SMART-Seq v4 Ultra Low Input RNA kit was used to prepare libraries from fractions with low cell numbers. Bulk TCR alpha and beta repertoires were sequenced longitudinally to track T-cell clones before and after primary and booster YFV17D yellow fever vaccination. Two healthy male donors, one aged 18 to 30 and one aged 30 to 40 years, made up the cohort. Blood was collected at multiple timepoints before and after primary and secondary immunization, and bulk PBMC replicates and cell subsets were isolated.

This clonotype was seen a handful of times. Its antigen specificity is not known. The sample holds no much larger clone one base away, and base qualities are not on file. Relative to germline, V is missing 6 bases and J is missing 2 bases, with 4 bases of the junction outside any gene match. The CDR3, cysteine through phenylalanine, is 15 amino acids long. The sequence is cut down to CDR3 DNA, 45 bases in frame from base 1. Summary of the overall study and its limitations: The study included only two donors, which limits how far the findings can be generalized. After the booster, most of the clones that had expanded following primary vaccination were detected again (almost 98% of CD4 and 80% to 90% of CD8), which suggests that memory was broadly maintained. Because abundant contaminating clonotypes from the bulk population could be contained in FACS-sorted repertoires, computational filtering was required. Compared with the primary T-cell response, the secondary T-cell response was faster but weaker, reaching its peak on day 5 rather than on day 15. A small fraction of clonotypes showed up in both the CD4 and CD8 compartments, probably as a result of convergent recombination.

Sequenced using an Illumina NovaSeq 6000. Synthesis of TCR cDNA relied on 5'RACE template switching, a step that introduced a universal primer site along with unique molecular identifiers. Priming for cDNA synthesis came from both the TCR alpha and TCR beta constant segments. Two PCR steps were used to amplify libraries, with sample barcodes and sequencing adapters being added in the second step. Sequencing of the libraries was done on either Illumina HiSeq 2500 (2x100 bp) or NovaSeq (2x150 bp). On the authors' methods: Demultiplexing of reads and collapsing into UMI consensus sequences were performed with MIGEC, and V(D)J alignment was carried out with MiXCR. Vaccine-responding clonotypes were defined with edgeR using replicate PBMC samples, requiring FDR below 0.01 and a log2 fold change above 5 up to day 15. Each bulk clonotype was labeled CD4 or CD8 based on which sequenced repertoire, CD4 or CD8, contained the clonotype at higher abundance. TCRdb handled the public reads itself, with Q25 trimming in fastp and clone calling in MiXCR, and kept productive beta chains. Duplicate CDR3 protein sequences are folded into a single record with the most common DNA and genes. These V and J calls derive from TCRdb rather than the authors' analysis. The sample profile shows about 220,000 distinct CDR3 sequences; approximately 3% of them were found once. Of the sample, less than 3.5% falls within the top ten clones.

The sample's treatment or condition label is to be understood as: live attenuated yellow fever vaccine strain. A standard Ficoll-Paque protocol was used to isolate PBMCs from peripheral blood. Dynabeads CD4 and CD8 positive selection kits were used to isolate CD4 and CD8 T-cell fractions. RNA was extracted with TriZol from bulk PBMCs, CD4 and CD8 fractions, and dextramer-positive and dextramer-negative fractions. The sequence was obtained from a man younger than 30 who received the YFV17D yellow fever vaccine. In this chain, TRBV12-3 or TRBV12-4 is recombined with TRBJ1-5, and 10 junction bases match TRBD1. Material: CD4+ T cells sorted from PBMCs, obtained 10 days after the yellow fever booster vaccination. Read as DNA, the sequence is TGTGCCAGCAGCGCCGGGACAGGGGGCAATCAGCCCCAGCATTTT. Its protein reads: CASSAGTGGNQPQHF.